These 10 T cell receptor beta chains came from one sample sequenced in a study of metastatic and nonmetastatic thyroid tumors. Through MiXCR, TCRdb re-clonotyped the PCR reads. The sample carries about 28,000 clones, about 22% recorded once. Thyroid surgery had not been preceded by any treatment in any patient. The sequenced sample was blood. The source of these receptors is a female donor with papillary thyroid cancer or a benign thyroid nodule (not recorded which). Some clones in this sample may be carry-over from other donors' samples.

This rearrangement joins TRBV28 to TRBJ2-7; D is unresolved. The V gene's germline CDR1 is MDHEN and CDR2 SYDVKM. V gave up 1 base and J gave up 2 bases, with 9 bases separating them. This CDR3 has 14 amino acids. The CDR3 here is CASSLYSPTYEQYF. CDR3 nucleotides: TGTGCCAGCAGTTTATACTCCCCAACCTACGAGCAGTACTTC.

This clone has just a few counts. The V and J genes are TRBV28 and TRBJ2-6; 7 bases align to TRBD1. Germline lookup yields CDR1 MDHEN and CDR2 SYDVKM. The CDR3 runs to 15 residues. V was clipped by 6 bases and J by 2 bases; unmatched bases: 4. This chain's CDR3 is CASSQTGTGANVLTF. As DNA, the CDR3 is TGTGCCAGCAGCCAGACAGGGACTGGGGCCAACGTCCTGACTTTC.

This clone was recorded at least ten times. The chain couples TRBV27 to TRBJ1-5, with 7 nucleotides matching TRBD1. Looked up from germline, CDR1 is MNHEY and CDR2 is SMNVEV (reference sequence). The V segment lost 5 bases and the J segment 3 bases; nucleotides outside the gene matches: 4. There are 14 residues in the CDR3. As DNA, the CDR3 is TGTGCCAGCAGTCGAAGGGGGCACAATCAGCCCCAGCATTTT. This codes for CASSRRGHNQPQHF.

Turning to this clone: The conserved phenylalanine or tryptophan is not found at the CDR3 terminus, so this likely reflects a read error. The CDR3 region has the DNA TGCGCCAGTAGCTTATCGGGACCGGACCGTGAGCAGTTCGTC. Translated, it gives CASSLSGPDREQFV. The chain has TRBV5-1 and TRBJ2-1; D may correspond to TRBD1 or TRBD2 (5 bases each). CDR3 length: 14 amino acids. The germline V gene has CDR1 SGHRS and CDR2 YFSETQ.

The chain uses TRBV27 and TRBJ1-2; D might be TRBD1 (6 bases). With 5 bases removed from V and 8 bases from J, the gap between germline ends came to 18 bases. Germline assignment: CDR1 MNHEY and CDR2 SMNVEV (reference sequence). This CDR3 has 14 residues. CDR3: CASSADFRTVGYTF. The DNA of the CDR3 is TGTGCCAGCAGTGCCGACTTCCGGACAGTGGGCTACACCTTC.

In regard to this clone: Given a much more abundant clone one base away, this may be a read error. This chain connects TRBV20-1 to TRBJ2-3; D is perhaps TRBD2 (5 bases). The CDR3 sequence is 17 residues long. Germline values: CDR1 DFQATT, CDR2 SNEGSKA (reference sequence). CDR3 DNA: TGCAGTGCTGGAGATTTAGGGTACCATCCTCCGAGGGTTACGCAGTATTTT. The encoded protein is CSAGDLGYHPPRVTQYF.

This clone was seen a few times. The CDR3, as DNA: TGTGCCATCGGTATCGTCTGGGAGCTGTTTTTT. It specifies CAIGIVWELFF. This chain links TRBV10-3 with TRBJ2-2; D ambiguous. Trimming removed 8 bases at V and 9 bases at J, with 10 bases between. This CDR3 contains 11 residues. From germline, CDR1 is ENHRY and CDR2 SYGVKD.

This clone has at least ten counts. CDR3 loop: CSADRGYGYTF. Here the CDR3 DNA reads TGCAGTGCTGACAGGGGCTATGGCTACACCTTC. V is TRBV20-1 and J is TRBJ1-2, with TRBD1 matching over 8 bases. Germline values: CDR1 DFQATT, CDR2 SNEGSKA (reference sequence). This CDR3 comprises 11 residues. After removal of 5 bases from V and 4 bases from J, the junction contained 0 bases not matched to a gene.

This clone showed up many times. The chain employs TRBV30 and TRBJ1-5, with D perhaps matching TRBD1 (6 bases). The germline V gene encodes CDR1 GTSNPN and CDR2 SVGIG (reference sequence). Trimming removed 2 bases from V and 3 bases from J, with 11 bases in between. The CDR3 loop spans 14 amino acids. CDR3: CAWSKTGLNQPQHF. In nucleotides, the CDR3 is TGTGCCTGGAGTAAGACAGGCCTCAATCAGCCCCAGCATTTT. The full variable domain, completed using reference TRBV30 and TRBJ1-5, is SQTIHQWPATLVQPVGSPLSLECTVEGTSNPNLYWYRQAAGRGLQLLFYSVGIGQISSEVPQNLSASRPQDRQFILSSKKLLLSDSGFYLCAWSKTGLNQPQHFGDGTRLSIL.

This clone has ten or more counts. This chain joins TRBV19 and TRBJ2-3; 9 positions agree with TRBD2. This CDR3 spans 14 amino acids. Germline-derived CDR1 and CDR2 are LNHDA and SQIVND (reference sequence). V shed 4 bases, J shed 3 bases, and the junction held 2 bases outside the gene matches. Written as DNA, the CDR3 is TGTGCCAGTAGTACTAGCGGGACGACAGATACGCAGTATTTT. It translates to CASSTSGTTDTQYF.